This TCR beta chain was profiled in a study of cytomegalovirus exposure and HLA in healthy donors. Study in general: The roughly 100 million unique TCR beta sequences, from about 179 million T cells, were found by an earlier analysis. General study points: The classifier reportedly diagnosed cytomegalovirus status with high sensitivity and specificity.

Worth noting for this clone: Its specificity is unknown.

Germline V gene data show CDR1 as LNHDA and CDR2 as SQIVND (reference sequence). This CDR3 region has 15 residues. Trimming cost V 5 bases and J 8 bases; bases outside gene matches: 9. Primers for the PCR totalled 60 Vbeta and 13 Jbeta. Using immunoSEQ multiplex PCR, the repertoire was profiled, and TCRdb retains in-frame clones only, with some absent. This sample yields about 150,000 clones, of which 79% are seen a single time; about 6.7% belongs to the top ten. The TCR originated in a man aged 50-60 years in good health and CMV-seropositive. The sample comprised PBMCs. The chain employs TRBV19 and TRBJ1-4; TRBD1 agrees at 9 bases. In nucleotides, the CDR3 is TGTGCCAGTAGTCTGGTACAGGGGGCGTTGGAAAAACTGTTTTTT. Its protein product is CASSLVQGALEKLFF.